This T cell receptor (beta chain) was identified in a study of early T cells in non-severe SARS-CoV-2 infection (dated by TCRdb to about 2021). About the full investigation: Bulk RNA from unsorted whole blood was used for TCR sequencing, so alpha and beta chains could not be paired.

The study was a case-control design nested within a healthcare worker cohort in London, UK, with weekly nasopharyngeal swab PCR tests and blood sampling. Healthcare workers were enrolled in the week of the UK lockdown, from 23 to 31 March 2020, and were followed every week for up to roughly 15 weeks. To note about this clonotype: Which antigen it targets is not known. No qualities accompany the bases; no much larger clone lies one base away.

Compared with germline, V lacks 2 bases and J lacks 5 bases; bases without a gene match: 7. Spanning cysteine to phenylalanine, the CDR3 consists of 15 amino acids. Only CDR3 DNA remains: 45 bases, in frame from the first base. CDR1 and CDR2 (DFQATT, SNEGSKA) derive from the germline V gene (reference sequence). The library was generated by 5' RACE. Data came from a NextSeq 500. The TCR library protocol attached unique molecular identifiers to individual cDNA molecules to correct for sequencing error and PCR bias. Both TCR alpha and beta chains were sequenced, and tight co-correlation was observed between alpha and beta sequence abundances in each sample. As for the authors' bioinformatics: V gene, J gene and CDR3 annotation of TCR sequences was performed with Decombinator V4. Expanded TCRs were defined as changing significantly between any two time points under a Poisson model with p below 0.0001. TCR abundances were normalised to the total number of TCRs sequenced per sample and expressed as counts per million. TRAV1-2 paired with TRAJ12, TRAJ20 or TRAJ33 defined MAIT TCRs, while TRAV10 paired with TRAJ18 defined iNKT TCRs. VDJdb, accessed 1 November 2021, was searched for CMV, EBV and SARS-CoV-2 annotated TCRs, with TCRs annotated for multiple antigens excluded. The public reads were reprocessed in TCRdb via fastp at Q25 and MiXCR, keeping in-frame beta chains. Every entry covers one CDR3 protein and lists the most common genes and DNA from its rows. For this entry, the V and J calls and clone size follow TCRdb and not the study's own pipeline. The sample contains tens of thousands of distinct CDR3 sequences, roughly 18% of them found a single time. The ten largest clones represent about 8.4% of the sample.

Study-wide findings and limitations: Matching against VDJdb was skewed toward anti-spike CD8 responses, likely underestimated virus-specific expansions, and missed private and CD4 specificities.

Source: whole blood, taken at baseline. This sequence originates from an adult who was a healthcare worker with PCR-confirmed SARS-CoV-2 infection or an uninfected control (not recorded which). This sequence uses TRBV20-1 and TRBJ2-5; 11 central bases correspond to TRBD2. CDR3 region: CSARNIAGGLETQYF. Here is the DNA: TGCAGTGCTAGAAATATAGCGGGGGGGCTGGAGACCCAGTACTTC.